This is a list of T cell receptor beta chains from one sample in a study of shared clonotypes between healthy human individuals. The protocol was immunoSEQ multiplex PCR, while the TCRdb copy is restricted to in-frame clones and leaves out a portion. Of 1.5 million to 1.9 million clones in the sample, roughly 98% were seen once. Sequencing was done on a sample of naive CD4+ T cells sorted from blood. All receptors come from a man aged 30 to 39 in good health. Both conserved end residues are part of each CDR3. The D gene is left open where the match is weak. Clone size is shown for a subset of rows, as once, few, many or a class of expanded clone.

abundance: NA
j_gene: TRBJ2-7
d_gene: NA
v_gene: TRBV6-1
CDR3nt: TGTGCCAGCAGTGGGGCTCTTAGCTCCTACGAGCAGTACTTC
CDR3aa: CASSGALSSYEQYF

abundance: NA
j_gene: TRBJ2-3
d_gene: NA
v_gene: TRBV5-6
CDR3nt: TGTGCCAGCAGCGTCAGGGCTACAGATACGCAGTATTTT
CDR3aa: CASSVRATDTQYF

abundance: NA
j_gene: TRBJ2-5
d_gene: TRBD2
v_gene: TRBV6-5
CDR3nt: TGTGCCAGCAGTTACTCTCCTGGTAGCGGGAGAGAGACCCAGTACTTC
CDR3aa: CASSYSPGSGRETQYF

abundance: NA
j_gene: TRBJ2-5
d_gene: TRBD2
v_gene: TRBV9
CDR3nt: TGTGCCAGCAGCGTAGGGGGCAGGGCGGGAGCAGAGACCCAGTACTTC
CDR3aa: CASSVGGRAGAETQYF

abundance: NA
j_gene: TRBJ2-1
d_gene: TRBD2
v_gene: TRBV10-1
CDR3nt: TGCACAGGTGGATTAGCGGGAGGGCACAATGAGCAGTTCTTC
CDR3aa: CTGGLAGGHNEQFF

abundance: NA
j_gene: TRBJ2-7
d_gene: TRBD2
v_gene: TRBV5-1
CDR3nt: TGCGCCAGCAGCTCCGGACTAGCGGGAGTGTTCGAGCAGTACTTC
CDR3aa: CASSSGLAGVFEQYF

abundance: few
j_gene: TRBJ1-5
d_gene: NA
v_gene: TRBV7-9
CDR3nt: TGTGCCAGCAGCTTTACCGACGGACAGCCCCAGCATTTT
CDR3aa: CASSFTDGQPQHF

abundance: few
j_gene: TRBJ1-5
d_gene: TRBD1
v_gene: TRBV19
CDR3nt: TGTGCCACAGGGGGCAGGTCTCAGCCCCAGCATTTT
CDR3aa: CATGGRSQPQHF

abundance: NA
j_gene: TRBJ1-2
d_gene: NA
v_gene: TRBV29-1
CDR3nt: TGCAGCGTTGTCGGGGGAGCGCAGGGAGGATTAAATAATGGCTACACCTTC
CDR3aa: CSVVGGAQGGLNNGYTF

abundance: NA
j_gene: TRBJ2-7
d_gene: NA
v_gene: TRBV2
CDR3nt: TGTGCCAGCAGGAGCGTACAAGGGCTTGGCGAGCAGTACTTC
CDR3aa: CASRSVQGLGEQYF

abundance: NA
j_gene: TRBJ2-2
d_gene: TRBD1
v_gene: TRBV6-5
CDR3nt: TGTGCCAGCAAACAGGGACAGGGAGGATCCGGGGAGCTGTTTTTT
CDR3aa: CASKQGQGGSGELFF

abundance: NA
j_gene: TRBJ2-2
d_gene: NA
v_gene: TRBV11-2
CDR3nt: TGTGCCAGCAGCTCCCGGGGGGCTATTTCCGGGGAGCTGTTTTTT
CDR3aa: CASSSRGAISGELFF

abundance: NA
j_gene: TRBJ2-2
d_gene: NA
v_gene: TRBV28
CDR3nt: TGTGCCAGCACCACCTCGGGGACCGGGGAGCTGTTTTTT
CDR3aa: CASTTSGTGELFF

abundance: NA
j_gene: TRBJ2-7
d_gene: NA
v_gene: TRBV9
CDR3nt: TGTGCCAGCAGCGTAGATGGCAGTTCCTACGAGCAGTACTTC
CDR3aa: CASSVDGSSYEQYF

abundance: NA
j_gene: TRBJ2-7
d_gene: TRBD1
v_gene: TRBV5-1
CDR3nt: TGCGCCAGCAGCTCCGGGACAGGGGGCTTCTACGAGCAGTACTTC
CDR3aa: CASSSGTGGFYEQYF

abundance: NA
j_gene: TRBJ1-1
d_gene: NA
v_gene: TRBV2
CDR3nt: TGTGCCAGCAGTGGTGAAGCGAACACTGAAGCTTTCTTT
CDR3aa: CASSGEANTEAFF

abundance: NA
j_gene: TRBJ2-3
d_gene: NA
v_gene: TRBV5-5
CDR3nt: TGTGCCAGCAGTCCTGAGCGTACCACAGATACGCAGTATTTT
CDR3aa: CASSPERTTDTQYF

abundance: NA
j_gene: TRBJ2-7
d_gene: NA
v_gene: TRBV15
CDR3nt: TGTGCCACCAGCAGAGATTTGGGCCGACACGAGCAGTACTTC
CDR3aa: CATSRDLGRHEQYF

abundance: NA
j_gene: TRBJ2-2
d_gene: TRBD1
v_gene: TRBV19
CDR3nt: TGTGCCAGTAGTCTATATGGGCGGACAGGCGGGGAGCTGTTTTTT
CDR3aa: CASSLYGRTGGELFF

abundance: NA
j_gene: TRBJ2-1
d_gene: NA
v_gene: TRBV25-1
CDR3nt: TGTGCCAGCAGTGAGAGGCAGGGTGCGCACAATGAGCAGTTCTTC
CDR3aa: CASSERQGAHNEQFF

abundance: NA
j_gene: TRBJ2-3
d_gene: NA
v_gene: TRBV11-2
CDR3nt: TGTGCCAGCAGCTTAGAACTTACTCGCCTGGCAGATACGCAGTATTTT
CDR3aa: CASSLELTRLADTQYF

abundance: NA
j_gene: TRBJ2-7
d_gene: NA
v_gene: TRBV9
CDR3nt: TGTGCCAGCAGCGGCCGGGACTCCGCCTACGAGCAGTACTTC
CDR3aa: CASSGRDSAYEQYF

abundance: NA
j_gene: TRBJ2-5
d_gene: TRBD2
v_gene: TRBV5-8
CDR3nt: TGTGCCAGCGGTAGCGGGAGTATCTCGTTAGAGACCCAGTACTTC
CDR3aa: CASGSGSISLETQYF

abundance: NA
j_gene: TRBJ2-3
d_gene: NA
v_gene: TRBV29-1
CDR3nt: TGCAGCGTTGGTGGACGGCAGATATATACGCAGTATTTT
CDR3aa: CSVGGRQIYTQYF

abundance: NA
j_gene: TRBJ2-7
d_gene: TRBD1
v_gene: TRBV15
CDR3nt: TGTGCCACCAGCAGAGGACAGGGGAGCTCCTACGAGCAGTACTTC
CDR3aa: CATSRGQGSSYEQYF

abundance: NA
j_gene: TRBJ1-5
d_gene: NA
v_gene: TRBV5-1
CDR3nt: TGCGCCAGCAGCTTGGGTACCACAACCAATCAGCCCCAGCATTTT
CDR3aa: CASSLGTTTNQPQHF

abundance: once
j_gene: TRBJ2-1
d_gene: TRBD2
v_gene: TRBV10-1
CDR3nt: TGCGCCAGCAGCCGGACTAGCGGGAGGTGGTCCTACAATGAGCAGTTCTTC
CDR3aa: CASSRTSGRWSYNEQFF

abundance: NA
j_gene: TRBJ2-1
d_gene: TRBD2
v_gene: TRBV29-1
CDR3nt: TGCAGCGTTGTTACTAGCGGGAGGGCCTTTAAAGCCGGGAGCTCCTACAATGAGCAGTTCTTC
CDR3aa: CSVVTSGRAFKAGSSYNEQFF

abundance: NA
j_gene: TRBJ1-2
d_gene: NA
v_gene: TRBV9
CDR3nt: TGTGCCAGCAGCGTAGACCTCCCTGGGACCTATGGCTACACCTTC
CDR3aa: CASSVDLPGTYGYTF

abundance: NA
j_gene: TRBJ2-7
d_gene: TRBD2
v_gene: TRBV10-2
CDR3nt: TGCGCCAGCAGTGAGTCGAGGGCTAGCGGGACCTACGAGCAGTACTTC
CDR3aa: CASSESRASGTYEQYF

abundance: NA
j_gene: TRBJ1-5
d_gene: TRBD1
v_gene: TRBV13
CDR3nt: TGTGCCAGCAGTCTTAGGACAGGCCGTAGCAATCAGCCCCAGCATTTT
CDR3aa: CASSLRTGRSNQPQHF

abundance: NA
j_gene: TRBJ2-1
d_gene: NA
v_gene: TRBV18
CDR3nt: TGTGCCAGCTCACCAACTGATGACGAGCAGTTCTTC
CDR3aa: CASSPTDDEQFF

abundance: NA
j_gene: TRBJ2-7
d_gene: TRBD1
v_gene: TRBV5-1
CDR3nt: TGCGCCAGCAGCTTAGGGACAGGGGGAGGTGAGCAGTACTTC
CDR3aa: CASSLGTGGGEQYF

abundance: NA
j_gene: TRBJ2-3
d_gene: NA
v_gene: TRBV13
CDR3nt: TGTGCCAGCAGCTCTTCAGGCCCGACAGATACGCAGTATTTT
CDR3aa: CASSSSGPTDTQYF

abundance: NA
j_gene: TRBJ2-3
d_gene: TRBD2
v_gene: TRBV18
CDR3nt: TGTGCCGGATCGGGACTAGCGGGATCCGGCACAGATACGCAGTATTTT
CDR3aa: CAGSGLAGSGTDTQYF

abundance: NA
j_gene: TRBJ1-1
d_gene: NA
v_gene: TRBV18
CDR3nt: TGTGCCAGCTCGTCGAGGGACCTACAAGGCGCTGAAGCTTTCTTT
CDR3aa: CASSSRDLQGAEAFF

abundance: NA
j_gene: TRBJ2-7
d_gene: NA
v_gene: TRBV18
CDR3nt: TGTGCCAGCTCACCTTTGGGGACGGCCTCCTACGAGCAGTACTTC
CDR3aa: CASSPLGTASYEQYF

abundance: NA
j_gene: TRBJ2-1
d_gene: TRBD2
v_gene: TRBV19
CDR3nt: TGTGCCAGTAATAGGGGACTAGCGGCGGAATCCTACAATGAGCAGTTCTTC
CDR3aa: CASNRGLAAESYNEQFF

abundance: NA
j_gene: TRBJ2-7
d_gene: NA
v_gene: TRBV5-8
CDR3nt: TGTGCCAGCAGCCGGTTCTACGAGCAGTACTTC
CDR3aa: CASSRFYEQYF

abundance: NA
j_gene: TRBJ1-3
d_gene: TRBD1
v_gene: TRBV15
CDR3nt: TGTGCCACCAGCAGAGATATCGGGACAGGGGGCTCTGGAAACACCATATATTTT
CDR3aa: CATSRDIGTGGSGNTIYF

abundance: NA
j_gene: TRBJ2-2
d_gene: NA
v_gene: TRBV11-2
CDR3nt: TGTGCCAGCAGCTTAAGGGACTCACGGTTCGCCGGGGAGCTGTTTTTT
CDR3aa: CASSLRDSRFAGELFF

abundance: NA
j_gene: TRBJ2-7
d_gene: TRBD1
v_gene: TRBV2
CDR3nt: TGTGCCAGCTCTCCCGGGACAGGCTCCTACGAGCAGTACTTC
CDR3aa: CASSPGTGSYEQYF

abundance: once
j_gene: TRBJ2-6
d_gene: NA
v_gene: TRBV15
CDR3nt: TGTGCCACCAGCAGAGTCTCAGGAGGGGCCAACGTCCTGACTTTC
CDR3aa: CATSRVSGGANVLTF

abundance: NA
j_gene: TRBJ2-7
d_gene: NA
v_gene: TRBV15
CDR3nt: TGTGCCACCAGCAGAGATATCCAGGATCAATACGAGCAGTACTTC
CDR3aa: CATSRDIQDQYEQYF

abundance: NA
j_gene: TRBJ1-1
d_gene: NA
v_gene: TRBV18
CDR3nt: TGTGCCAGCTCACCAATAAAGAACACTGAAGCTTTCTTT
CDR3aa: CASSPIKNTEAFF

abundance: NA
j_gene: TRBJ2-1
d_gene: TRBD2
v_gene: TRBV7-9
CDR3nt: TGTGCCAGCAGCTTGGCGGGAGCGGTTCCCAATGAGCAGTTCTTC
CDR3aa: CASSLAGAVPNEQFF

abundance: NA
j_gene: TRBJ2-5
d_gene: TRBD1
v_gene: TRBV6-1
CDR3nt: TGTGCCAGCAGTGAATGGGGACAGGAACAAGAGACCCAGTACTTC
CDR3aa: CASSEWGQEQETQYF

abundance: NA
j_gene: TRBJ1-2
d_gene: TRBD1
v_gene: TRBV18
CDR3nt: TGTGCCAGCTCGCGGGACAGGGTCCCAAACTATGGCTACACCTTC
CDR3aa: CASSRDRVPNYGYTF

abundance: NA
j_gene: TRBJ2-7
d_gene: TRBD2
v_gene: TRBV9
CDR3nt: TGTGCCAGCAGCGAAAGCGGGACGTTCTCCTACGAGCAGTACTTC
CDR3aa: CASSESGTFSYEQYF

abundance: NA
j_gene: TRBJ1-5
d_gene: NA
v_gene: TRBV27
CDR3nt: TGTGCCAGCAGTTTACCGGCAGACAGACCCGAAAAACCCCCAAATCAGCCCCAGCATTTT
CDR3aa: CASSLPADRPEKPPNQPQHF

abundance: NA
j_gene: TRBJ1-1
d_gene: TRBD1
v_gene: TRBV10-3
CDR3nt: TGTGCCATCAGCGACAGGGGCGAGAACACTGAAGCTTTCTTT
CDR3aa: CAISDRGENTEAFF

abundance: NA
j_gene: TRBJ2-7
d_gene: TRBD2
v_gene: TRBV5-1
CDR3nt: TGCGCCAGCAGACTAGCGGGAGGGAGTGACGAGCAGTACTTC
CDR3aa: CASRLAGGSDEQYF

abundance: NA
j_gene: TRBJ1-2
d_gene: TRBD1
v_gene: TRBV28
CDR3nt: TGTGCCAGCAGTTTATCGACAGGGGAGGTATACCATCATGGCTACACCTTC
CDR3aa: CASSLSTGEVYHHGYTF

abundance: NA
j_gene: TRBJ2-5
d_gene: NA
v_gene: TRBV11-3
CDR3nt: TGTGCCAGCAGCTTAGGAGCTTCGCAGGGGAACCAAGAGACCCAGTACTTC
CDR3aa: CASSLGASQGNQETQYF

abundance: once
j_gene: TRBJ1-5
d_gene: NA
v_gene: TRBV7-8
CDR3nt: TGTGCCAGCAGCTTAGGACAGAATCTGTATAGCAATCAGCCCCAGCATTTT
CDR3aa: CASSLGQNLYSNQPQHF

abundance: NA
j_gene: TRBJ2-7
d_gene: TRBD2
v_gene: TRBV28
CDR3nt: TGTGCCAGCAGTCCACAAGCGGGACCAAAAGAGGACGAGCAGTACTTC
CDR3aa: CASSPQAGPKEDEQYF

abundance: NA
j_gene: TRBJ2-7
d_gene: NA
v_gene: TRBV5-6
CDR3nt: TGTGCCAGCAGCTACACAGGAACCTACGAGCAGTACTTC
CDR3aa: CASSYTGTYEQYF

abundance: NA
j_gene: TRBJ2-2
d_gene: NA
v_gene: TRBV2
CDR3nt: TGTGCCAGCAGATCGAGACAAGGTTCCGGGGAGCTGTTTTTT
CDR3aa: CASRSRQGSGELFF

abundance: NA
j_gene: TRBJ2-1
d_gene: NA
v_gene: TRBV21-1
CDR3nt: TGTGCCAGCAGCAAAGTTTCCCGACGAGCGGGGATTGGTCAGTTCTTC
CDR3aa: CASSKVSRRAGIGQFF